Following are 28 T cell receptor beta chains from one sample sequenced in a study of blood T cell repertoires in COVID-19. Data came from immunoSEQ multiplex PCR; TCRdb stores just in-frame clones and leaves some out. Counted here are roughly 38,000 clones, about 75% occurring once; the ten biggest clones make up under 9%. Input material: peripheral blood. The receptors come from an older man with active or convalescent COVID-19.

CDR3 coding DNA: TGTGCCAGCTCACCACCGAACAGTTGGGCCAACGTCCTGACTTTC. Encoded protein: CASSPPNSWANVLTF. The chain recombines TRBV18 with TRBJ2-6; D is ambiguous. The CDR3 extends over 15 amino acids. From germline, CDR1 is KGHSH and CDR2 LQKENI. The V end lost 0 bases, the J end lost 5 bases, and 8 bases lay between the germline ends.

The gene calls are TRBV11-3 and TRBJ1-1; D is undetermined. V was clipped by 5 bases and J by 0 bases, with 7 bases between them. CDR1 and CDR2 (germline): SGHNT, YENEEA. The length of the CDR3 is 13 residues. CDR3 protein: CASSENVNTEAFF. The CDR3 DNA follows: TGTGCCAGCAGCGAGAACGTGAACACTGAAGCTTTCTTT.

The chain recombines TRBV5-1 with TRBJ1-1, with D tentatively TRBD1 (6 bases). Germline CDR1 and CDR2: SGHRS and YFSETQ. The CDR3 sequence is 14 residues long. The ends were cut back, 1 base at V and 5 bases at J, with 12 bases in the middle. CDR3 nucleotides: TGCGCCAGCAGCTTGAGCAGGGGTGAAACTGAAGCTTTCTTT. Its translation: CASSLSRGETEAFF.

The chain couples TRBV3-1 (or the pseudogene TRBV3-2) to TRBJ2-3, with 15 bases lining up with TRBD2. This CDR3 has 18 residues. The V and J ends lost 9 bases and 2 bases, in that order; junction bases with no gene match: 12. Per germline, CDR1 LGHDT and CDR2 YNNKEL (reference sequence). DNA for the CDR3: TGTGCCAGTTCCGGGACTAGCGGGGGGCCCTCCCTCACAGATACGCAGTATTTT. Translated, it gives CASSGTSGGPSLTDTQYF.

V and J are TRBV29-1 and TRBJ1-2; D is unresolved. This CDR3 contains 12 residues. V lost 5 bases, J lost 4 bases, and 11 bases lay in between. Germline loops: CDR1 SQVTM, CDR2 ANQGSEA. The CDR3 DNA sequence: TGCAGCGTTTCCACTCGGAGCTATGGCTACACCTTC. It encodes CSVSTRSYGYTF.

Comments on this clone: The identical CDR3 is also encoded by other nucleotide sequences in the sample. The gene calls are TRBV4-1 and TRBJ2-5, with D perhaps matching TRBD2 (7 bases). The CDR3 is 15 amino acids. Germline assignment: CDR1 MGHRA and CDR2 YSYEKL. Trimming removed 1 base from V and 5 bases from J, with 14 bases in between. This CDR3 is CASSQGRGGEETQYF. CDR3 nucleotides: TGCGCCAGCAGCCAAGGGAGGGGGGGAGAGGAGACCCAGTACTTC.

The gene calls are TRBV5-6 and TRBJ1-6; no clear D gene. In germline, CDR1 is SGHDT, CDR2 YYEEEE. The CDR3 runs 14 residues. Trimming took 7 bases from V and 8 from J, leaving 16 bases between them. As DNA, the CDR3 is TGTGCCAGCCAAGCTGGCGGGTGGGATTCACCCCTCCACTTT. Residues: CASQAGGWDSPLHF.

The CDR3 region is CASSFLGGGRTYEQYF. The CDR3 nucleotides are TGTGCCAGCAGTTTTCTTGGGGGGGGGCGAACCTACGAGCAGTACTTC. The gene calls are TRBV28 and TRBJ2-7; the D gene is possibly TRBD2 (7 bases). The CDR3 totals 16 residues. The germline gives CDR1 MDHEN, CDR2 SYDVKM. Trimming shortened V by 3 bases and J by 2 bases, and 17 bases separated the two germline ends.

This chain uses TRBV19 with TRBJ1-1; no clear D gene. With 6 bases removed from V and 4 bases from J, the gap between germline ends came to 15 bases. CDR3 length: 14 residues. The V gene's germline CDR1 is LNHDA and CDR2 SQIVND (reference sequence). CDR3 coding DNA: TGTGCCAGTAGCCCTTTTGGTGAGGCCACTGAAGCTTTCTTT. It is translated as CASSPFGEATEAFF.

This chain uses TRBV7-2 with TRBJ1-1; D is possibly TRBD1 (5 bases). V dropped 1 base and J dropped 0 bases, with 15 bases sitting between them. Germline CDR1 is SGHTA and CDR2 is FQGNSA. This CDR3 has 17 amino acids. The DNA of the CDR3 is TGTGCCAGCAGCTTAGTCCCCTGGACATTCTTGAACACTGAAGCTTTCTTT. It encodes CASSLVPWTFLNTEAFF. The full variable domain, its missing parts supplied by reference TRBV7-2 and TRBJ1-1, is GAGVSQSPSNKVTEKGKDVELRCDPISGHTALYWYRQSLGQGLEFLIYFQGNSAPDKSGLPSDRFSAERTGGSVSTLTIQRTQQEDSAVYLCASSLVPWTFLNTEAFFGQGTRLTVV.

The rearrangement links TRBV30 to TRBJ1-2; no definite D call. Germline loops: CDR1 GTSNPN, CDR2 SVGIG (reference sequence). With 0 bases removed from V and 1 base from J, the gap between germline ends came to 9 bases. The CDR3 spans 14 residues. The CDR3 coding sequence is TGTGCCTGGAGTGTACGGGGAGTTAACTATGGCTACACCTTC. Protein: CAWSVRGVNYGYTF.

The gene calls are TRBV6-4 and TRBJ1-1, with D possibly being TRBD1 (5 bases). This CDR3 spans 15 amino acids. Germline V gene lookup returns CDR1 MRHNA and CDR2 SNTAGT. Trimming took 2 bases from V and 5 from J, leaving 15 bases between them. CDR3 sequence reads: CASSDRPGGVTEAFF. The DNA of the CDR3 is TGTGCCAGCAGTGACCGTCCGGGGGGGGTGACTGAAGCTTTCTTT.

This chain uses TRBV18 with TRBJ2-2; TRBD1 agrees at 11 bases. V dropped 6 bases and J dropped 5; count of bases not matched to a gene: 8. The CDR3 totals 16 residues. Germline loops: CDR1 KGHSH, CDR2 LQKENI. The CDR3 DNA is TGTGCCAGCTCCCCTGGACAGGGGGCGAGGACCGGGGAGCTGTTTTTT. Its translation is CASSPGQGARTGELFF. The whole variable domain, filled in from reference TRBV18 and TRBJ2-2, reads NAGVMQNPRHLVRRRGQEARLRCSPMKGHSHVYWYRQLPEEGLKFMVYLQKENIIDESGMPKERFSAEFPKEGPSILRIQQVVRGDSAAYFCASSPGQGARTGELFFGEGSRLTVL.

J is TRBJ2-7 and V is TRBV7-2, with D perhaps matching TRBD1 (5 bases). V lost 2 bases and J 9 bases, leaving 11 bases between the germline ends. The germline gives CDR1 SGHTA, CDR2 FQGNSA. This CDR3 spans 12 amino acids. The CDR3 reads CASSLIRRGQYF. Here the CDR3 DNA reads TGTGCCAGCAGCTTAATACGAAGGGGGCAGTACTTC.

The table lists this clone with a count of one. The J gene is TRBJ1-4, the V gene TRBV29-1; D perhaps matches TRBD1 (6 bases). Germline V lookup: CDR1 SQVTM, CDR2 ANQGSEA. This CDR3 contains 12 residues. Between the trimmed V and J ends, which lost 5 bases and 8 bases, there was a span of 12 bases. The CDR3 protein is CSVRDTGEKLFF. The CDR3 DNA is TGCAGCGTTCGGGACACAGGCGAAAAACTGTTTTTT.

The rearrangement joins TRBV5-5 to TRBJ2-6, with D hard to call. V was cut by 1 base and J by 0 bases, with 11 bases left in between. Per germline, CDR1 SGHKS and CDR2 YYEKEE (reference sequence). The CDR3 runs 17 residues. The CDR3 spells CASSLFPASSGANVLTF. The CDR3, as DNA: TGTGCCAGCAGCTTGTTCCCTGCGAGCTCTGGGGCCAACGTCCTGACTTTC. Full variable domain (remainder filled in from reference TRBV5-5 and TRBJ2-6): DAGVTQSPTHLIKTRGQQVTLRCSPISGHKSVSWYQQVLGQGPQFIFQYYEKEERGRGNFPDRFSARQFPNYSSELNVNALLLGDSALYLCASSLFPASSGANVLTFGAGSRLTVL.

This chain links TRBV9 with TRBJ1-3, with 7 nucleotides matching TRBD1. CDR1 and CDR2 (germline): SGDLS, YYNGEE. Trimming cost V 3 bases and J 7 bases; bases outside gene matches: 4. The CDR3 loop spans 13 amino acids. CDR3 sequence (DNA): TGTGCCAGCAGCGGATCAGGGGGGAACACCATATATTTT. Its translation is CASSGSGGNTIYF.

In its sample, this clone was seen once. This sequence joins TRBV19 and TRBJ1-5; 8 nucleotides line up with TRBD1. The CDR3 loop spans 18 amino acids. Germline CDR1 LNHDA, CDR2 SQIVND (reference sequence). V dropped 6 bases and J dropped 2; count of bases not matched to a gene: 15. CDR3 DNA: TGTGCCAGTAGACACCAAGACAGGGGTTTTAGAGGCAATCAGCCCCAGCATTTT. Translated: CASRHQDRGFRGNQPQHF.

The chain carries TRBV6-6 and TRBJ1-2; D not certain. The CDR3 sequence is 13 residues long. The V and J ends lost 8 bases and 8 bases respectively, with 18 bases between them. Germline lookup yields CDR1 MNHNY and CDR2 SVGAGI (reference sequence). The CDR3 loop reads CASGDRLGGGYTF. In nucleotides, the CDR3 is TGTGCCAGCGGTGACCGACTTGGAGGAGGCTACACCTTC.

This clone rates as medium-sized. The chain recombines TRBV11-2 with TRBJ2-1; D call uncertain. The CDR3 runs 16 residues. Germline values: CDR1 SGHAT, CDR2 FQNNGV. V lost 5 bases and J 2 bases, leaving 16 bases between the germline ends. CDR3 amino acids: CASSPQNRHTYNEQFF. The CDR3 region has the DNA TGTGCCAGCAGCCCACAGAACCGACATACCTACAATGAGCAGTTCTTC.

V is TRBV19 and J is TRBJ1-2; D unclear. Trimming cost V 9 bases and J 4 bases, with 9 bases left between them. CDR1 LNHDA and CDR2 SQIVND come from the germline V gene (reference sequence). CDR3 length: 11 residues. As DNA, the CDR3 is TGTGCCAGGACCGACATCTATGGCTACACCTTC. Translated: CARTDIYGYTF.

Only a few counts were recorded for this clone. For the CDR3, the DNA is TGCAGCGTTGTCGGACAGTTGAATGCCCAGTACTTC. Protein product: CSVVGQLNAQYF. This chain uses TRBV29-1 with TRBJ2-5; D might be TRBD1 (6 bases). This CDR3 region has 12 residues. Germline V gene data show CDR1 as SQVTM and CDR2 as ANQGSEA. V gave up 4 bases and J gave up 9 bases, with 15 bases separating them.

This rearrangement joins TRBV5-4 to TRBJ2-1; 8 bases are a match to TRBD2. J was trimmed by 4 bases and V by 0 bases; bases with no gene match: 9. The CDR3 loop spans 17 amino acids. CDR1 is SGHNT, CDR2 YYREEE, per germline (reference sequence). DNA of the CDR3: TGTGCCAGCAGCTTGGCTAGAGCGGGGGAAACATACAATGAGCAGTTCTTC. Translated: CASSLARAGETYNEQFF.

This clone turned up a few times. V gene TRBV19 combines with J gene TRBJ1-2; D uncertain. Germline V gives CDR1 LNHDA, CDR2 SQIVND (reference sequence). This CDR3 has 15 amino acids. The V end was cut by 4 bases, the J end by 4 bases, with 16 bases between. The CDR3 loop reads CASSRQPGSPYGYTF. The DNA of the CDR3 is TGTGCCAGTAGTAGGCAGCCAGGTTCGCCCTATGGCTACACCTTC.

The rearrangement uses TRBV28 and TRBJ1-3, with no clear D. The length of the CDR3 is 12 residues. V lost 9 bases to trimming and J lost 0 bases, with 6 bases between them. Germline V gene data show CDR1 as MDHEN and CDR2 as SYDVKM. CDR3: CASSRSGNTIYF. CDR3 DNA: TGTGCCAGTTCGCGCTCTGGAAACACCATATATTTT.

The DNA of the CDR3 is TGTGCCAGCAGCCCCGGTCAAACTAGCGGGGTTATCAATGAGCAGTTCTTC. As protein: CASSPGQTSGVINEQFF. The V gene is TRBV9, the J gene TRBJ2-1; 10 nucleotides align to TRBD2. Per the germline V gene, CDR1 is SGDLS and CDR2 is YYNGEE. The junction had 13 bases not matched to a gene; V was cut back by 4 bases and J by 6 bases. This CDR3 has 17 residues.

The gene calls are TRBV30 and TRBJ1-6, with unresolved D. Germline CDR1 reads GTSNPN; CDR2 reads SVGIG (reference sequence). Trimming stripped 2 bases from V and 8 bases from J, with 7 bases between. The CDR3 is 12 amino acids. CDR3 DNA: TGTGCCTGGAGTCCCCCTCATTCACCCCTCCACTTT. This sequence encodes CAWSPPHSPLHF.

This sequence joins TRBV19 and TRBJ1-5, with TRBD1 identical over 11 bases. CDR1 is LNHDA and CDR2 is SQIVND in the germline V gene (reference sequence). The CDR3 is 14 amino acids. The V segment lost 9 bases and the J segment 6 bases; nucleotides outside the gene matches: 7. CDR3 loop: CASTDRGQSQPQHF. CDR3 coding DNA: TGTGCCAGCACGGACAGGGGGCAAAGTCAGCCCCAGCATTTT.